A selection of T cell receptor beta chains follows, all from one sample in a study of T cells in Graves' hyperthyroidism and ophthalmopathy. One entry per CDR3 protein, called by TCRdb with MiXCR from the multiplex PCR reads. The data contain hundreds of thousands of distinct CDR3 sequences, around 16% of them singletons. The specimen sequenced was blood. All receptors derive from a woman younger than 30 with Graves' hyperthyroidism. Both conserved end residues are part of each CDR3. Fields, in order: J gene, D gene, clone size, V gene, CDR3 DNA, CDR3 protein. D genes are given only for firm matches. Only some rows state a clone size, as once, few, many or a class for expanded clones.

j_call: TRBJ2-1
d_call: TRBD2
clone_size: -
v_call: TRBV30
cdr3_nt: TGTGCCTGGAGGGTTGGCGGGAGGGCCACTGGCAATGAGCAGTTCTTC
cdr3_aa: CAWRVGGRATGNEQFF

j_call: TRBJ2-5
d_call: -
clone_size: many
v_call: TRBV20-1
cdr3_nt: TGCAGTGCTAGACCCCGAGGCTGGTACCGAGAGACCCAGTACTTC
cdr3_aa: CSARPRGWYRETQYF

j_call: TRBJ2-5
d_call: TRBD2
clone_size: -
v_call: TRBV2
cdr3_nt: TGTGCCAGCAGCCATTATGCGGGGGCGGGGGGGACCCAGTACTTC
cdr3_aa: CASSHYAGAGGTQYF

j_call: TRBJ2-3
d_call: -
clone_size: many
v_call: TRBV28
cdr3_nt: TGTGCCAGCAGGTTAACAGATACGCAGTATTTT
cdr3_aa: CASRLTDTQYF

j_call: TRBJ2-7
d_call: TRBD2
clone_size: -
v_call: TRBV20-1
cdr3_nt: TGCAGTGCCTCCGCGATTCCGGGACTAGCGAGTGGGAATGAGCAGTACTTC
cdr3_aa: CSASAIPGLASGNEQYF

j_call: TRBJ2-2
d_call: -
clone_size: few
v_call: TRBV7-9
cdr3_nt: TGTGCCAGCAGCTTAGGGGGGACCGGGAACACCGGGGAGCTGTTTTTT
cdr3_aa: CASSLGGTGNTGELFF

j_call: TRBJ2-7
d_call: TRBD1
clone_size: -
v_call: TRBV6-2/TRBV6-3
cdr3_nt: TGTGCCAGCAGGGACTCAAAACAGGGGGTGCCCTCCTACGAGCAGTACTTC
cdr3_aa: CASRDSKQGVPSYEQYF

j_call: TRBJ2-7
d_call: -
clone_size: many
v_call: TRBV5-1
cdr3_nt: TGCGCCAGCAGCCCCTTCTTACGGGGTTACGAGCAGTACTTC
cdr3_aa: CASSPFLRGYEQYF

j_call: TRBJ2-1
d_call: TRBD2
clone_size: many
v_call: TRBV20-1
cdr3_nt: TGCAGTGCTAGCCCCTTTAGCGGGAGGTACAATGAGCAGTTCTTC
cdr3_aa: CSASPFSGRYNEQFF

j_call: TRBJ1-2
d_call: TRBD1
clone_size: many
v_call: TRBV7-2
cdr3_nt: TGTGCCAGCACCTATACAGGGGAAGGAGGCTACACCTTC
cdr3_aa: CASTYTGEGGYTF

j_call: TRBJ2-7
d_call: -
clone_size: -
v_call: TRBV15
cdr3_nt: TGTGCCACCAGCAGAGAGCGGGATCTGGGCGAGCAGTACTTC
cdr3_aa: CATSRERDLGEQYF

j_call: TRBJ2-3
d_call: TRBD2
clone_size: -
v_call: TRBV4-2
cdr3_nt: TGTGCCAGCAGCCAAGAACCGCTAGCGGGGGGTGGCACAGATACGCAGTATTTT
cdr3_aa: CASSQEPLAGGGTDTQYF

j_call: TRBJ1-5
d_call: -
clone_size: many
v_call: TRBV7-2
cdr3_nt: TGTGCCAGCAGCTCCGGACGGAGTAGGAGGGATCAGCCCCAGCATTTT
cdr3_aa: CASSSGRSRRDQPQHF

j_call: TRBJ2-1
d_call: TRBD2
clone_size: many
v_call: TRBV12-3/TRBV12-4
cdr3_nt: TGTGCCAGCAGTCAGGTAGCGGGACAATACAATGAGCAGTTCTTC
cdr3_aa: CASSQVAGQYNEQFF

j_call: TRBJ1-2
d_call: TRBD1
clone_size: many
v_call: TRBV28
cdr3_nt: TGTGCCAGCAGCCTTACGGTTCGGACAGGGGATTTTTATGGCTACACCTTC
cdr3_aa: CASSLTVRTGDFYGYTF

j_call: TRBJ2-5
d_call: -
clone_size: -
v_call: TRBV5-5
cdr3_nt: TGTGCCAGCAGCCCCGGGGCAGGGCTAGGAGAGACCCAGTACTTC
cdr3_aa: CASSPGAGLGETQYF

j_call: TRBJ2-1
d_call: -
clone_size: many
v_call: TRBV11-2
cdr3_nt: TGTGCCAGCAGCTGCCTCAGGGGGGGCCGGTCCTACAATGAGCAGTTCTTC
cdr3_aa: CASSCLRGGRSYNEQFF

j_call: TRBJ2-7
d_call: -
clone_size: many
v_call: TRBV4-1
cdr3_nt: TGCGCCAGCAGCCTGGAGGGGAACGAGCAGTACTTC
cdr3_aa: CASSLEGNEQYF

j_call: TRBJ2-5
d_call: -
clone_size: many
v_call: TRBV7-9
cdr3_nt: TGTGCCAGCAGCTCCCCCTCCGAGACCCAGTACTTC
cdr3_aa: CASSSPSETQYF

j_call: TRBJ2-3
d_call: -
clone_size: -
v_call: TRBV19
cdr3_nt: TGTGCCAGTAGTAGGGACGGACGCACAGATACGCAGTATTTT
cdr3_aa: CASSRDGRTDTQYF

j_call: TRBJ1-2
d_call: -
clone_size: many
v_call: TRBV29-1
cdr3_nt: TGCAGCGTTAGTCATAACTATGGCTACACCTTC
cdr3_aa: CSVSHNYGYTF

j_call: TRBJ2-3
d_call: -
clone_size: -
v_call: TRBV24-1
cdr3_nt: TGTGCCACCAGCTCCGGAGGGATACCAGATACGCAGTATTTT
cdr3_aa: CATSSGGIPDTQYF

j_call: TRBJ2-5
d_call: TRBD2
clone_size: many
v_call: TRBV12-3/TRBV12-4
cdr3_nt: TGTGCCAGCAGGGGGGGACTAGTCCAAGAGACCCAGTACTTC
cdr3_aa: CASRGGLVQETQYF

j_call: TRBJ2-5
d_call: -
clone_size: few
v_call: TRBV5-4
cdr3_nt: TGTGCCAGCGGGAGACCGGATGAAGGCCAAGAGACCCAGTACTTC
cdr3_aa: CASGRPDEGQETQYF

j_call: TRBJ2-1
d_call: -
clone_size: many
v_call: TRBV5-6
cdr3_nt: TGTGCCAGCAGCTTACTGGGACGGCAGGTGTTCTTC
cdr3_aa: CASSLLGRQVFF

j_call: TRBJ2-2
d_call: -
clone_size: many
v_call: TRBV3-1
cdr3_nt: TGTGCCAGCAGCCCAACGACGACCGGGGAGCTGTTTTTT
cdr3_aa: CASSPTTTGELFF

j_call: TRBJ1-2
d_call: -
clone_size: many
v_call: TRBV12-3/TRBV12-4
cdr3_nt: TGTGCCAGCAGTTTAACGACAGGCCAGCGGGGCTACACCTTC
cdr3_aa: CASSLTTGQRGYTF

j_call: TRBJ2-5
d_call: TRBD1
clone_size: -
v_call: TRBV5-1
cdr3_nt: TGCGCCAGCAGCCCACAGGGGGAAAAGGGAGAGACCCAGTACTTC
cdr3_aa: CASSPQGEKGETQYF

j_call: TRBJ1-3
d_call: TRBD1
clone_size: many
v_call: TRBV30
cdr3_nt: TGTGCCCTCTGGAGGGGGCGCTTTGGAAACACCATATATTTT
cdr3_aa: CALWRGRFGNTIYF

j_call: TRBJ1-2
d_call: -
clone_size: many
v_call: TRBV11-2
cdr3_nt: TGTGCCAGCAGCTCCATCAAGGACTATGGCTACACCTTC
cdr3_aa: CASSSIKDYGYTF

j_call: TRBJ2-6
d_call: TRBD1
clone_size: few
v_call: TRBV3-1
cdr3_nt: TGTGCCAGCAGCCGACAGGGGAACGTCCTGACTTTC
cdr3_aa: CASSRQGNVLTF

j_call: TRBJ2-4
d_call: TRBD1
clone_size: -
v_call: TRBV28
cdr3_nt: TGTGCCAGCAGTTCCTCAGGGGGCGCAGCCAAAAACATTCAGTACTTC
cdr3_aa: CASSSSGGAAKNIQYF

j_call: TRBJ1-2
d_call: -
clone_size: many
v_call: TRBV11-1
cdr3_nt: TGTGCCAGCAGCCTTGACGTCTATGGCTACACCTTC
cdr3_aa: CASSLDVYGYTF

j_call: TRBJ2-7
d_call: -
clone_size: many
v_call: TRBV5-1
cdr3_nt: TGCGCCAGCAGCTTGGGACAGAACGACGAGCAGTACTTC
cdr3_aa: CASSLGQNDEQYF

j_call: TRBJ1-2
d_call: -
clone_size: -
v_call: TRBV14
cdr3_nt: TGTGCCAGCAGCCCCTCACGTCAGGGTGGCTACACCTTC
cdr3_aa: CASSPSRQGGYTF

j_call: TRBJ2-7
d_call: -
clone_size: many
v_call: TRBV20-1
cdr3_nt: TGCAGTGCTAGAATCACCCCAGGGCCTCGGTACGAGCAGTACTTC
cdr3_aa: CSARITPGPRYEQYF

j_call: TRBJ2-7
d_call: -
clone_size: many
v_call: TRBV12-3/TRBV12-4
cdr3_nt: TGTGCCAGCAGGGGGGGACGGAGCTCCTACGAGCAGTACTTC
cdr3_aa: CASRGGRSSYEQYF

j_call: TRBJ1-1
d_call: -
clone_size: many
v_call: TRBV30
cdr3_nt: TGTGCCTGGTATAGGATGCGAACTGAAGCTTTCTTT
cdr3_aa: CAWYRMRTEAFF

j_call: TRBJ2-3
d_call: TRBD2
clone_size: -
v_call: TRBV20-1
cdr3_nt: TGCAGTGCTAGAGATCGGGGGGGAACAGATACGCAGTATTTT
cdr3_aa: CSARDRGGTDTQYF

j_call: TRBJ1-2
d_call: -
clone_size: few
v_call: TRBV7-9
cdr3_nt: TGTGCCAGCAGCTTCGCGGGGGCGCAAGCTAACTATGGCTACACCTTC
cdr3_aa: CASSFAGAQANYGYTF

j_call: TRBJ2-5
d_call: -
clone_size: many
v_call: TRBV29-1
cdr3_nt: TGCAGCGTTGTCGGGACACTAATTCCCTCGAGTGAAGAGACCCAGTACTTC
cdr3_aa: CSVVGTLIPSSEETQYF

j_call: TRBJ2-5
d_call: -
clone_size: few
v_call: TRBV7-2
cdr3_nt: TGTGCCAGCGGGACGGCTGTTCGGTACTTC
cdr3_aa: CASGTAVRYF

j_call: TRBJ2-1
d_call: TRBD2
clone_size: -
v_call: TRBV6-5
cdr3_nt: TGTGCCAGCAGTTACTCAGCGGGAACCTCCTACAATGAGCAGTTCTTC
cdr3_aa: CASSYSAGTSYNEQFF

j_call: TRBJ2-2
d_call: -
clone_size: -
v_call: TRBV2
cdr3_nt: TGTGCCAGCAGTGGTCCGGGCAGGCCCCTGGACACCGGGGAGCTGTTTTTT
cdr3_aa: CASSGPGRPLDTGELFF

j_call: TRBJ2-1
d_call: TRBD1
clone_size: many
v_call: TRBV10-3
cdr3_nt: TGTGCCATCAGTCCGGGACAGGGGGCGAGGAATGAGCAGTTCTTC
cdr3_aa: CAISPGQGARNEQFF

j_call: TRBJ2-7
d_call: -
clone_size: -
v_call: TRBV6-1
cdr3_nt: TGTGCCAGCAGTGGGGGACTTTACTACGAGCAGTACTTC
cdr3_aa: CASSGGLYYEQYF

j_call: TRBJ2-7
d_call: -
clone_size: many
v_call: TRBV6-1
cdr3_nt: TGTGCCAGCAGTGAGGCTAGTAGTTCCTACGAGCAGTACTTC
cdr3_aa: CASSEASSSYEQYF

j_call: TRBJ1-1
d_call: -
clone_size: -
v_call: TRBV12-3/TRBV12-4
cdr3_nt: TGTGCCAGCAGTTTAAACAACATGAACACTGAAGCTTTCTTT
cdr3_aa: CASSLNNMNTEAFF

j_call: TRBJ1-1
d_call: -
clone_size: few
v_call: TRBV29-1
cdr3_nt: TGCAGCGTTGAAGCGACGGCCTTGAACACTGAAGCTTTCTTT
cdr3_aa: CSVEATALNTEAFF

j_call: TRBJ1-5
d_call: -
clone_size: -
v_call: TRBV28
cdr3_nt: TGTGCCAGCAGGGATACTTATAGCAATCAGCCCCAGCATTTT
cdr3_aa: CASRDTYSNQPQHF